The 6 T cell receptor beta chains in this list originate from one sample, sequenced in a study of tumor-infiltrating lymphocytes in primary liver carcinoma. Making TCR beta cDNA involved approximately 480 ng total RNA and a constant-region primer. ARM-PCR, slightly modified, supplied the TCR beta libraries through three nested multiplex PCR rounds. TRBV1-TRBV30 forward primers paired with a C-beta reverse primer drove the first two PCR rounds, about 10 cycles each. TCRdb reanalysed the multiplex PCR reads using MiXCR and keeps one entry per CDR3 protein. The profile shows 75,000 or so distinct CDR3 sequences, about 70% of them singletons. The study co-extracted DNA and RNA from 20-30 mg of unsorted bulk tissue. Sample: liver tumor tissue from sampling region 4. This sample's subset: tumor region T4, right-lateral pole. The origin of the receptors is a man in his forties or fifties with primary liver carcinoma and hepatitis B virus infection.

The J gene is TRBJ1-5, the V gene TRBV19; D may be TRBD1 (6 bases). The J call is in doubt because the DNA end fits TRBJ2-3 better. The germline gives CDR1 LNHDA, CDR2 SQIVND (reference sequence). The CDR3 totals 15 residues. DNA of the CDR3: TGTGCCAGCGCTCACACTGGGGGCGCAGGACAGCCCCAGTATTTT. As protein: CASAHTGGAGQPQYF.

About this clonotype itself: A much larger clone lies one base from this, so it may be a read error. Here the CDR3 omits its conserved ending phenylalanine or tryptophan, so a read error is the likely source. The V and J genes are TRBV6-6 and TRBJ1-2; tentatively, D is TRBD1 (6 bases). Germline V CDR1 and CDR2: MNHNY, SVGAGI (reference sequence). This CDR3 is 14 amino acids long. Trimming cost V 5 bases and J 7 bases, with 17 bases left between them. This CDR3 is CASSPDDRSGGYTL. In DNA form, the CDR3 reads TGTGCCAGCAGTCCTGACGACAGGTCGGGTGGCTACACCCTC.

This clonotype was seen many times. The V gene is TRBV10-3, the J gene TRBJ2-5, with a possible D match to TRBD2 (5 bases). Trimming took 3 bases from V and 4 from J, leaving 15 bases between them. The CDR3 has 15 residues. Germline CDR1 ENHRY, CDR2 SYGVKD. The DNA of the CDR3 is TGTGCCATCAGTGACCGGGCACCCGAGGGAGAGACCCAGTACTTC. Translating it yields CAISDRAPEGETQYF.

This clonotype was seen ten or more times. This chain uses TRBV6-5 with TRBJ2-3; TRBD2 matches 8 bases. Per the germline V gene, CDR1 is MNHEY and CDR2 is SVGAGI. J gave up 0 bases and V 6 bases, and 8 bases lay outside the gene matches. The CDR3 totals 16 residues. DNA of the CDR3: TGTGCCAGCAGGCGCCTAGCGGGCACTAGCACAGATACGCAGTATTTT. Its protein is CASRRLAGTSTDTQYF.

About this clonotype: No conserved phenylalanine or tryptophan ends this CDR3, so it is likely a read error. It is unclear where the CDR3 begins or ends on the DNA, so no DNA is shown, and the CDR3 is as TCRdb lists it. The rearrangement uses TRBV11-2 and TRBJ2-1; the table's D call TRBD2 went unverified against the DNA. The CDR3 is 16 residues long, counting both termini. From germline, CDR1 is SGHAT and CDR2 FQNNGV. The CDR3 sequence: CASSYSSTSGRGGGSV.

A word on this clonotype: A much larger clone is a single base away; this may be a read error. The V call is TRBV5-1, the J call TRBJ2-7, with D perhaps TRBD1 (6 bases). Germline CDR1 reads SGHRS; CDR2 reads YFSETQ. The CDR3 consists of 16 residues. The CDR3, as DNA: TGCGCCAGCAGCGGGACACCGGGACGGACAACCTACGACCAGTACTTC. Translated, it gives CASSGTPGRTTYDQYF.